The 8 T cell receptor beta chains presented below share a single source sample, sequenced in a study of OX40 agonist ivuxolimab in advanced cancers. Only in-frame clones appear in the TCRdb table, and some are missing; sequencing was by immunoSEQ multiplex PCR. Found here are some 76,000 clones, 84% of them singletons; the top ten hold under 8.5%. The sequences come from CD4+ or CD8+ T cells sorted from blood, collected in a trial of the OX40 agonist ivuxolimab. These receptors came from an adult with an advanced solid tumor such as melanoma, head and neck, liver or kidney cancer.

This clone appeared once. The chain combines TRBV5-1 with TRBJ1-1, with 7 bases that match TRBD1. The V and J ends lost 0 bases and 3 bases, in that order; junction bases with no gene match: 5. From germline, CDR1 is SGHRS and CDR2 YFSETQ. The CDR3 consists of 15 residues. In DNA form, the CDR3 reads TGCGCCAGCAGCTTGGCAGGCAGGGGGGACACTGAAGCTTTCTTT. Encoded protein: CASSLAGRGDTEAFF.

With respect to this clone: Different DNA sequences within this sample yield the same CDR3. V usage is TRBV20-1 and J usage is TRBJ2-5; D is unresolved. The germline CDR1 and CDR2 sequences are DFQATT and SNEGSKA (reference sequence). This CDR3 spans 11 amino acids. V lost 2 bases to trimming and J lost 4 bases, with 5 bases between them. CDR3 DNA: TGCAGTGCTAGAATAGGAGAGACCCAGTACTTC. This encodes CSARIGETQYF.

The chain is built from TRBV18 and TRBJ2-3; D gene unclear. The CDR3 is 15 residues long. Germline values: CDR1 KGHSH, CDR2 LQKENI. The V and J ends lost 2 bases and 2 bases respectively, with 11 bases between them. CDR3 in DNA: TGTGCCAGCTCACCAATCCCTCATAACACAGATACGCAGTATTTT. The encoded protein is CASSPIPHNTDTQYF.

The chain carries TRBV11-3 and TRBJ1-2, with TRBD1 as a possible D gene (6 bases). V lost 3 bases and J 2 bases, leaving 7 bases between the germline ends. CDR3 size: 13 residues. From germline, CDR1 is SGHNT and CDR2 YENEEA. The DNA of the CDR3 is TGTGCCAGCAGCTTGCAGGGGAACTATGGCTACACCTTC. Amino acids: CASSLQGNYGYTF.

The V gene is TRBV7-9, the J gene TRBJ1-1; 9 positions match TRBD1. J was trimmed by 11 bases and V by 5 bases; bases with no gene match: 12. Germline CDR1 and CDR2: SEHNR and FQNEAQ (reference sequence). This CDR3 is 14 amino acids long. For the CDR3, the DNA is TGTGCCAGCAGCACAACCAGGGACAGGGTTGTCGCTTTCTTT. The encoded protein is CASSTTRDRVVAFF.

Here the CDR3 reads CASSYVGYEQYF. CDR3 in DNA: TGTGCCAGCAGTTATGTTGGCTACGAGCAGTACTTC. The chain combines TRBV6-5 with TRBJ2-7; D is unresolved. Trimming stripped 3 bases from V and 3 bases from J, with 6 bases between. There are 12 residues in the CDR3. Germline lookup yields CDR1 MNHEY and CDR2 SVGAGI.

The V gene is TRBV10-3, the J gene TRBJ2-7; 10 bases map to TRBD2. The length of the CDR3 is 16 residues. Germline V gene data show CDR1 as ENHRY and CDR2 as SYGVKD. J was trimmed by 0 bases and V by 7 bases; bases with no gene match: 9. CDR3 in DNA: TGTGCCATCAAAGCGGGAGGGGGACAGGTCTCCTACGAGCAGTACTTC. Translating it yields CAIKAGGGQVSYEQYF.

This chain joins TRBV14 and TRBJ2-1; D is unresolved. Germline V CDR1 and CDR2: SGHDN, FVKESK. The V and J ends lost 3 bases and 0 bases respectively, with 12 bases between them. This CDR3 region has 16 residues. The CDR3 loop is CASSHRTGSSYNEQFF. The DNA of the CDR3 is TGTGCCAGCAGCCATCGAACGGGTAGCTCCTACAATGAGCAGTTCTTC. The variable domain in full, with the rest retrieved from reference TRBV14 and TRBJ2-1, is EAGVTQFPSHSVIEKGQTVTLRCDPISGHDNLYWYRRVMGKEIKFLLHFVKESKQDESGMPNNRFLAERTGGTYSTLKVQPAELEDSGVYFCASSHRTGSSYNEQFFGPGTRLTVL.